These 14 T cell receptor beta chains were all obtained from the same sample, sequenced in a study of Ad26.COV2.S vaccination and SARS-CoV-2 variants. The data were produced by immunoSEQ multiplex PCR, yet TCRdb's version contains in-frame clones alone and is incomplete. The table shows some 350,000 clones, with about 85% occurring only once. Treatment noted: 15 to 20 received Ad26.COV2.S at low or high dose, single or two shots; about 5 received placebo; per-sample allocation not given. The samples were gathered on day 63 after the first injection of vaccine or placebo. The sequenced sample was peripheral blood, obtained in a trial of Ad26.COV2.S vaccine versus placebo. The source of these receptors is a person aged 18-65 years who received the Ad26.COV2.S COVID-19 vaccine or a placebo.

This clone was detected a few times. The CDR3, as DNA: TGTGCCGGACAGGGGGCGGGAAGCAATCAGCCCCAGCATTTT. This encodes CAGQGAGSNQPQHF. The chain employs TRBV6-6 and TRBJ1-5; TRBD1 aligns across 11 bases. V lost 11 bases and J lost 1; bases outside the gene matches: 4. This CDR3 spans 14 amino acids. Looked up from germline, CDR1 is MNHNY and CDR2 is SVGAGI (reference sequence).

This chain joins TRBV9 and TRBJ2-3; TRBD2 aligns across 7 bases. V lost 4 bases and J lost 13; bases outside the gene matches: 12. The CDR3 covers 13 residues. The germline V gene has CDR1 SGDLS and CDR2 YYNGEE. The CDR3 loop reads CASSSGGGPPEYF. Written as DNA, the CDR3 is TGTGCCAGCAGCTCTGGGGGAGGGCCTCCTGAGTATTTT.

CDR3 amino acids: CASSSEKGLAGFTDTQYF. The CDR3, as DNA: TGTGCCAGCAGTTCCGAGAAGGGACTAGCGGGGTTCACAGATACGCAGTATTTT. The chain carries TRBV28 and TRBJ2-3, with 13 bases lining up with TRBD2. This CDR3 is 18 amino acids long. V was clipped by 4 bases and J by 2 bases; unmatched bases: 9. Per germline, CDR1 MDHEN and CDR2 SYDVKM.

The chain couples TRBV19 to TRBJ1-5, with unresolved D. There are 16 residues in the CDR3. The V and J ends lost 4 bases and 0 bases respectively, with 13 bases between them. Germline V gene lookup returns CDR1 LNHDA and CDR2 SQIVND (reference sequence). CDR3 DNA: TGTGCCAGTAGTAACGTAGGACGATATAGCAATCAGCCCCAGCATTTT. It translates to CASSNVGRYSNQPQHF.

Here the CDR3 reads CASSRQGESYNEQFF. The CDR3 DNA reads TGTGCCAGCAGTCGGCAAGGGGAATCCTACAATGAGCAGTTCTTC. The V and J genes are TRBV27 and TRBJ2-1; a weak D match, TRBD1 (5 bases). V was cut by 5 bases and J by 1 base, with 12 bases left in between. Germline CDR1 and CDR2: MNHEY and SMNVEV (reference sequence). This CDR3 comprises 15 residues.

The chain employs TRBV7-6 and TRBJ1-6; no reliable D call. Germline loops: CDR1 SGHVS, CDR2 FNYEAQ. This CDR3 comprises 17 residues. V dropped 5 bases and J dropped 3 bases, with 17 bases sitting between them. CDR3 region: CASSVQTELIYNSPLHF. The DNA of the CDR3 is TGTGCCAGCAGCGTACAGACGGAATTGATCTATAATTCACCCCTCCACTTT.

This chain joins TRBV4-1 and TRBJ2-7; the D gene is possibly TRBD1 (6 bases). From germline, CDR1 is MGHRA and CDR2 YSYEKL. This CDR3 spans 15 amino acids. Deletions cut 4 bases from V and 6 bases from J, with 19 bases between. The CDR3, as DNA: TGCGCCAGCAGCCCACCCACAGGGAATCCCCGCGAGCAGTACTTC. It specifies CASSPPTGNPREQYF.

This CDR3 is CASSPRTGGAYEQYF. The CDR3 bases are TGTGCCAGCAGCCCCCGGACAGGCGGCGCCTACGAGCAGTACTTC. The chain joins TRBV5-6 to TRBJ2-7; 7 positions match TRBD1. In germline, CDR1 is SGHDT, CDR2 YYEEEE. The V and J ends lost 4 bases and 2 bases, in that order; junction bases with no gene match: 9. This CDR3 is built from 15 residues.

Comments on this clone: Other DNA sequences in this specimen translate into the identical CDR3. The V and J genes are TRBV18 and TRBJ2-7; TRBD1 matches 8 bases. Germline values: CDR1 KGHSH, CDR2 LQKENI. The CDR3 runs to 15 residues. With V trimmed by 0 bases and J by 4 bases, 5 bases remained unmatched. DNA of the CDR3: TGTGCCAGCTCACCACCGGCAGGGGGCCCATACGAGCAGTACTTC. It codes for CASSPPAGGPYEQYF.

The CDR3 reads CASTGGTSYGYTF. The CDR3 coding sequence is TGTGCCAGTACCGGCGGGACTTCCTATGGCTACACCTTC. J is TRBJ1-2 and V is TRBV6-6, with D perhaps matching TRBD1 (5 bases). This CDR3 is 13 amino acids long. V was cut by 9 bases and J by 4 bases, with 15 bases left in between. Germline values: CDR1 MNHNY, CDR2 SVGAGI (reference sequence).

CDR3 loop: CASSLRRDQPQHF. The CDR3 DNA reads as TGTGCCAGCAGTTTGCGAAGGGATCAGCCCCAGCATTTT. This chain uses TRBV12-3 or TRBV12-4 with TRBJ1-5; D is undetermined. There are 13 residues in the CDR3. Trimming removed 3 bases from V and 5 bases from J, with 8 bases in between.

The gene calls are TRBV5-4 and TRBJ1-1; D is ambiguous. Trimming took off 0 bases at V and 3 bases at J, with 6 bases between the two ends. Germline V gene data show CDR1 as SGHNT and CDR2 as YYREEE (reference sequence). The CDR3 spans 13 residues. This CDR3 reads CASSLGWDTEAFF. Written as DNA, the CDR3 is TGTGCCAGCAGCTTGGGGTGGGACACTGAAGCTTTCTTT.

The chain joins TRBV4-1 to TRBJ1-5, with a weak D call TRBD1 (6 bases). Trimming left V 2 bases short and J 6 bases short, with 20 bases between. The length of the CDR3 is 17 residues. In germline, CDR1 is MGHRA, CDR2 YSYEKL. DNA of the CDR3: TGCGCCAGCAGCCAATCTAAAACCGGGACAAAGGGTCAGCCCCAGCATTTT. Protein sequence: CASSQSKTGTKGQPQHF.

The chain is built from TRBV11-2 and TRBJ2-5, with 10 nucleotides matching TRBD2. The CDR3 has 16 residues. CDR1 is SGHAT, CDR2 FQNNGV, per germline. Losses at the gene ends were 5 bases for V and 1 base for J; bases not matched to a gene: 7. The CDR3 region is CASSTYSGGSQETQYF. CDR3 bases: TGTGCCAGCAGCACCTATAGCGGGGGGTCCCAAGAGACCCAGTACTTC.